Each of the 30 T cell receptor beta chains below was sequenced from the same sample in a study of T cells in women clearing cervical HPV infection. Assay used: immunoSEQ multiplex PCR; TCRdb lists only in-frame clones, some missing. In all, the sample yields 40,000 to 45,000 clones. Input material: blood buffy coat. The receptors here all came from a woman between 18 and 69 years old with a cervical HPV16 infection that either progressed to CIN3+ or cleared (not recorded which).

Points on this clone: The read stops 3 residues short of the end of the CDR3; the missing end is completed from the germline J gene. This rearrangement joins TRBV5-1 to TRBJ1-1; D might be TRBD1 (5 bases). This CDR3 is built from 15 residues. Germline assignment: CDR1 SGHRS and CDR2 YFSETQ. V lost 4 bases to trimming and J lost 1 base, with 14 bases between them. CDR3 DNA (partial): TGCGCCAGCAGCCTAGACCCCGGGGGGAACACTGAA. This encodes CASSLDPGGNTE. The entire CDR3 protein reads CASSLDPGGNTEAFF.

In regard to this clone: The CDR3 extends 3 residues past the end of the read, so its final part is completed from the germline J gene. This rearrangement joins TRBV6-2 or TRBV6-3 to TRBJ1-5; TRBD1 matches at 8 bases. Germline V gives CDR1 MNHEY, CDR2 SVGEGT. V shed 6 bases, J shed 3 bases, and the junction held 13 bases outside the gene matches. This CDR3 comprises 17 residues. CDR3 DNA, as far as it was read: TGTGCCAGCAGACAAGGACAGGGAACCGGTCTCAATCAGCCC. Protein product: CASRQGQGTGLNQP. The complete CDR3 protein is CASRQGQGTGLNQPQHF.

As for this clone: Read sequence stops 3 residues before the CDR3 end, and the germline J gene provides the missing end. The chain is built from TRBV19 and TRBJ1-4; 7 bases match TRBD1. V lost 7 bases to trimming and J lost 8 bases; unmatched junction nucleotides: 7. The germline V gene has CDR1 LNHDA and CDR2 SQIVND (reference sequence). CDR3 length equals 13 residues. The CDR3 DNA, read in part, is TGTGCCAGTATCGGGACAGCCGGAGAAAAA. It yields the protein CASIGTAGEK. The entire CDR3 protein reads CASIGTAGEKLFF.

As regards this clone: With the read ending 3 residues before the CDR3 end, the germline J gene is used to fill in that end. The chain uses TRBV2 and TRBJ1-2, with D maybe TRBD1 (5 bases). Germline CDR1 is SNHLY and CDR2 is FYNNEI. The CDR3 contains 14 residues. Between the trimmed V and J ends, which lost 6 bases and 4 bases, there was a span of 15 bases. CDR3 bases read: TGTGCCAGCAGCGGGGGTCAGTTCCCCTATGGC. Amino acids: CASSGGQFPYG. In full, the CDR3 is CASSGGQFPYGYTF.

CDR3 region: CSATWGPGRAFF. The part of the CDR3 DNA that was read is TGCAGTGCTACCTGGGGCCCAGGGCGT. The chain uses TRBV20-1 and TRBJ1-1; D perhaps matches TRBD1 (5 bases). The read ends 3 residues before the CDR3 terminus; that terminus is restored from the germline J gene. Germline V gives CDR1 DFQATT, CDR2 SNEGSKA (reference sequence). This CDR3 region has 12 residues.

With respect to this clone: Read data end 3 residues before the CDR3 end; the end is taken from the germline J gene. V and J are TRBV20-1 and TRBJ1-2; TRBD1 matches at 9 bases. Germline V lookup: CDR1 DFQATT, CDR2 SNEGSKA (reference sequence). The CDR3 covers 14 residues. The sequenced CDR3 bases are TGCAGTGCTAGACTCCAACAGGGGGCTCGGGGC. This gives the protein CSARLQQGARG. The entire CDR3 reads CSARLQQGARGYTF.

As to this clone: The read gets to within 3 residues of the CDR3 end, and the germline J gene fills in the rest. The chain joins TRBV7-2 to TRBJ1-2; D perhaps matches TRBD1 (5 bases). CDR3 length: 11 amino acids. Germline V gene data show CDR1 as SGHTA and CDR2 as FQGNSA. CDR3 protein: CASSLRQHYTF. CDR3 bases read: TGTGCCAGCAGCTTAAGACAGCAC.

On this clone: The sequence runs out 3 residues before the end of the CDR3; the remainder is reconstructed from the germline J gene. The chain is built from TRBV20-1 and TRBJ2-2; the match to TRBD2 covers 7 bases. This CDR3 has 14 residues. Germline V gives CDR1 DFQATT, CDR2 SNEGSKA (reference sequence). Partial CDR3 DNA: TGCAGTGCTAGTCGGGGGGTTGATAATGAAAAG. Amino acid sequence: CSASRGVDNEK. The full-length CDR3 reads as CSASRGVDNEKLFF.

As regards this clone: With the read ending 3 residues before the CDR3 end, the germline J gene is used to fill in that end. This sequence joins TRBV18 and TRBJ2-1; 7 nucleotides align to TRBD1. J was trimmed by 5 bases and V by 6 bases; bases with no gene match: 4. Germline values: CDR1 KGHSH, CDR2 LQKENI. There are 13 residues in the CDR3. The covered CDR3 bases are TGTGCCAGCTCCCTGGGACAGAACAATGAG. Translated: CASSLGQNNE. Given in full, the CDR3 is CASSLGQNNEQFF.

Regarding this clone: Sequencing ends 3 residues short of the CDR3 end; the germline J gene provides the rest. This chain connects TRBV20-1 to TRBJ2-1; D may be TRBD2 (7 bases). Trimming removed 0 bases at V and 7 bases at J, with 13 bases between. CDR3 length equals 14 residues. Germline V gene data show CDR1 as DFQATT and CDR2 as SNEGSKA (reference sequence). CDR3 DNA, as far as it was read: TGCAGTGCTAGAGAGGGGGGGCGAGGAAATGAG. Translation: CSAREGGRGNE. The CDR3 in full is CSAREGGRGNEQFF.

Concerning this clone: The read falls 3 residues short of the CDR3 end, and the missing part is taken from the germline J gene. V gene TRBV20-1 combines with J gene TRBJ2-3; the D gene is possibly TRBD2 (7 bases). Germline values: CDR1 DFQATT, CDR2 SNEGSKA (reference sequence). CDR3 length equals 17 residues. With 6 bases removed from V and 1 base from J, the gap between germline ends came to 23 bases. The sequenced CDR3 bases are TGCAGTGCCCCGAAGTTTACTGTGGGGGGGCGCACAGATACG. Translated: CSAPKFTVGGRTDT. In full, the CDR3 is CSAPKFTVGGRTDTQYF.

About this clone: The read ends 3 residues shy of where the CDR3 ends; the end is completed using the germline J gene. This chain uses TRBV5-1 with TRBJ2-1; the match to TRBD2 covers 8 bases. The CDR3 runs to 14 residues. V dropped 4 bases and J dropped 5; count of bases not matched to a gene: 5. Per germline, CDR1 SGHRS and CDR2 YFSETQ. The CDR3 region is CASSAISGDNEQFF. Partial CDR3 DNA: TGCGCCAGCAGCGCGATTAGCGGGGACAATGAG.

On this clone itself: The sequence runs out 3 residues before the end of the CDR3; the remainder is reconstructed from the germline J gene. The chain joins TRBV7-3 to TRBJ2-1, with 9 bases lining up with TRBD1. The CDR3 has 13 residues. V lost 5 bases to trimming and J lost 7 bases; unmatched junction nucleotides: 3. CDR1 is SGHTA, CDR2 FQGTGA, per germline. The covered CDR3 bases are TGTGCCAGCAGCCCCGGGACAGGGAATGAG. It codes for CASSPGTGNE. The whole CDR3 sequence reads CASSPGTGNEQFF.

About this clone itself: The read is 3 residues too short to cover the CDR3 end, so that end is filled in from the germline J gene. This chain connects TRBV30 to TRBJ2-7; 7 bases align to TRBD2. Germline lookup yields CDR1 GTSNPN and CDR2 SVGIG (reference sequence). Trimming cost V 0 bases and J 6 bases; bases outside gene matches: 5. This CDR3 has 13 amino acids. The CDR3: CAWSVRLAAEQYF. The part of the CDR3 DNA that was read is TGTGCCTGGAGTGTCCGTCTAGCGGCCGAG.

A note on this clone: The read ends 3 residues shy of where the CDR3 ends; the end is completed using the germline J gene. The rearrangement joins TRBV6-1 to TRBJ1-2; D may be TRBD1 (6 bases). Germline V gives CDR1 MNHNS, CDR2 SASEGT. This CDR3 comprises 14 residues. CDR3 residues: CASSEVQGRGGYTF. The DNA read from the CDR3 is TGTGCCAGCAGTGAAGTACAGGGTCGGGGCGGC.

The covered CDR3 bases are TGTGCCAGCTCCCATCGACAGGGGAATTTGGAGACC. It translates to CASSHRQGNLET. The full CDR3 sequence reads CASSHRQGNLETQYF. This chain links TRBV18 with TRBJ2-5; 8 nucleotides agree with TRBD1. The read stops 3 residues short of the end of the CDR3; the missing end is completed from the germline J gene. Germline-derived CDR1 and CDR2 are KGHSH and LQKENI. J lost 5 bases, V lost 6 bases, and 11 bases had no gene match. The CDR3 runs to 15 residues.

In regard to this clone: The read falls 3 residues short of the CDR3 end, and the missing part is taken from the germline J gene. This chain connects TRBV5-1 to TRBJ2-3, with D perhaps matching TRBD2 (5 bases). Trimming removed 1 base at V and 6 bases at J, with 15 bases between. The CDR3 sequence is 15 residues long. Germline CDR1 is SGHRS and CDR2 is YFSETQ. The chain's CDR3 is CASSLLGGRTDTQYF. The DNA read from the CDR3 is TGCGCCAGCAGCTTGCTCGGCGGTCGGACTGATACG.

To note about this clone: The read stops 3 residues short of the end of the CDR3; the missing end is completed from the germline J gene. The chain is built from TRBV5-1 and TRBJ1-2; 8 bases align to TRBD1. CDR1 is SGHRS, CDR2 YFSETQ, per germline. CDR3 length equals 14 residues. V was pared by 4 bases and J by 2 bases, with 4 bases of the junction left unmatched. The CDR3 region is CASSPDRENYGYTF. The CDR3 DNA, read in part, is TGCGCCAGCAGCCCGGACAGGGAAAACTATGGC.

On this clone: The read ends 3 residues before the CDR3 terminus; that terminus is restored from the germline J gene. The chain uses TRBV7-9 and TRBJ2-7; no clear D. The germline V gene has CDR1 SEHNR and CDR2 FQNEAQ (reference sequence). The V and J ends lost 3 bases and 3 bases respectively, with 9 bases between them. This CDR3 is 13 amino acids long. Partial CDR3 DNA: TGTGCCAGCAGCTTTATTAGAGACTACGAG. Translated, it gives CASSFIRDYE. The complete CDR3 protein is CASSFIRDYEQYF.

As for this clone: The read stops 3 residues short of the end of the CDR3; the missing end is completed from the germline J gene. The V gene is TRBV20-1, the J gene TRBJ2-2; TRBD2 agrees at 13 bases. The CDR3 is 15 residues long. Trimming at V came to 5 bases and at J to 3 bases, leaving 3 bases not matched to a gene. Per germline, CDR1 DFQATT and CDR2 SNEGSKA (reference sequence). CDR3 DNA, as far as it was read: TGCAGTGCTCGGACTAGCGGGGGACACACCGGGGAG. Translation: CSARTSGGHTGE. The complete CDR3 sequence is CSARTSGGHTGELFF.

With regard to this clone: The read ends 3 residues before the CDR3 terminus; that terminus is restored from the germline J gene. The rearrangement links TRBV6-1 to TRBJ1-4; TRBD1 matches 8 bases. Germline values: CDR1 MNHNS, CDR2 SASEGT. The CDR3 has 18 amino acids. The CDR3 sequence is CASSELRQGASYNSPLFF. The sequenced CDR3 bases are TGTGCCAGCAGTGAATTAAGGCAGGGGGCCTCCTATAATTCACCA.

As to this clone: The read falls 3 residues short of the CDR3 end, and the missing part is taken from the germline J gene. V gene TRBV28 combines with J gene TRBJ2-1; D is unclear. Germline CDR1 is MDHEN and CDR2 is SYDVKM. The CDR3 covers 13 residues. Trimming removed 10 bases from V and 6 bases from J, with 16 bases in between. CDR3 DNA, as far as it was read: TGTGCCACCGTCTACCTCGGTGGCAATGAG. Amino acids: CATVYLGGNE. The whole CDR3 region reads CATVYLGGNEQFF.

A note on this clone: The read gets to within 3 residues of the CDR3 end, and the germline J gene fills in the rest. V is TRBV5-1 and J is TRBJ1-5; tentatively, D is TRBD1 (5 bases). The CDR3 is made up of 13 amino acids. The germline CDR1 and CDR2 sequences are SGHRS and YFSETQ. V lost 5 bases and J 5 bases, leaving 11 bases between the germline ends. CDR3 amino acids: CASSLDRDQPQHF. CDR3 DNA (partial): TGCGCCAGCAGTCTTGACAGAGATCAGCCC.

In regard to this clone: The CDR3 is cut off 3 residues early in the read; its end comes from the germline J gene. J is TRBJ2-5 and V is TRBV7-2; tentatively, D is TRBD1 (5 bases). CDR1 is SGHTA and CDR2 is FQGNSA in the germline V gene. The CDR3 runs 14 residues. Trimming shortened V by 5 bases and J by 2 bases, and 12 bases separated the two germline ends. CDR3 in amino acids: CASSPRARQETQYF. Incomplete CDR3 DNA: TGTGCCAGCAGCCCCAGGGCCAGACAAGAGACC.

A word on this clone: The read stops 3 residues short of the end of the CDR3; the missing end is completed from the germline J gene. The chain has TRBV5-1 and TRBJ2-3, with 9 bases identical to TRBD2. CDR3 length: 17 amino acids. After removal of 3 bases from V and 2 bases from J, the junction contained 10 bases not matched to a gene. The V gene's germline CDR1 is SGHRS and CDR2 YFSETQ. The CDR3 reads CASSSGLAGGPTDTQYF. CDR3 DNA (partial): TGCGCCAGCAGCTCCGGGCTGGCGGGAGGGCCCACAGATACG.

About this clone: The read ends 3 residues early relative to the CDR3; the germline J gene fills the gap. The chain uses TRBV7-2 and TRBJ2-5; D might be TRBD1 (6 bases). CDR3 size: 15 residues. V lost 1 base and J 5 bases, leaving 14 bases between the germline ends. From germline, CDR1 is SGHTA and CDR2 FQGNSA. The CDR3 sequence is CASSLVPRGWETQYF. CDR3 DNA, as far as it was read: TGTGCCAGCAGCTTAGTTCCCAGGGGATGGGAGACC.

On this clone itself: The read falls 3 residues short of the CDR3 end, and the missing part is taken from the germline J gene. This chain joins TRBV20-1 and TRBJ2-7, with TRBD2 identical over 10 bases. Germline CDR1 DFQATT, CDR2 SNEGSKA (reference sequence). V trimming: 1 base; J trimming: 5 bases; junction bases outside the gene matches: 5. The CDR3 runs to 14 residues. The DNA read from the CDR3 is TGCAGTGCTAGAGCTAGCGGGGGAGGGGACGAG. Its protein is CSARASGGGDE. The full CDR3 reads CSARASGGGDEQYF.

The CDR3 loop is CASTLGLRTSTDTQYF. The part of the CDR3 DNA that was read is TGTGCCAGTACTCTCGGACTGAGAACTAGCACAGATACG. The V gene is TRBV19, the J gene TRBJ2-3; tentative D call: TRBD2 (5 bases). The CDR3 end is not reached by the read, which stops 3 residues before it; the germline J gene fills it in. V dropped 7 bases and J dropped 0 bases, with 17 bases sitting between them. In germline, CDR1 is LNHDA, CDR2 SQIVND (reference sequence). CDR3 size: 16 residues.

About this clone: The sequenced fragment ends 3 residues before the CDR3 boundary, so the rest is inferred from the germline J gene. The chain employs TRBV4-1 and TRBJ2-3; 9 positions match TRBD1. The CDR3 is 16 amino acids. CDR1 MGHRA and CDR2 YSYEKL come from the germline V gene. The sequenced part of the CDR3 DNA is TGCGCCAGCAGCCAATTAACCGGGACAGGGTCGGTGGCG. Protein product: CASSQLTGTGSVA. The full CDR3 sequence reads CASSQLTGTGSVAQYF.

As to this clone: The DNA ends 3 residues before the CDR3 does, and the rest of the CDR3 is filled in from the germline J gene. V usage is TRBV5-1 and J usage is TRBJ1-6; 7 bases map to TRBD1. The germline V gene has CDR1 SGHRS and CDR2 YFSETQ. This CDR3 spans 17 amino acids. The V and J ends lost 3 bases and 7 bases, in that order; junction bases with no gene match: 13. CDR3 amino acids: CASSYLDRRSGNSPLHF. CDR3 DNA, as far as it was read: TGCGCCAGCAGCTATTTGGACAGGAGGTCGGGAAATTCACCC.